This T cell receptor (beta chain) originates from a study of T cell changes during pregnancy in multiple sclerosis (dated by TCRdb to the late 2010s). For context, the study as a whole: The study examined how the T cell repertoire changed over the course of pregnancy in women with multiple sclerosis.

The library came from the immunoSEQ multiplex PCR assay. The clones in this table, taken by TCRdb from immuneACCESS, are in-frame only. Not every clone is retained; where verified, under half of the shortfall comes from an unresolved V gene, and the cause of the rest is unknown. This sample lists tens of thousands of clones; roughly 91% were detected once. The ten largest make up under 6% of the sample. This clone is a singleton in its sample. The antigen this receptor binds is unknown. There are no base qualities to consult, and no much larger clone falls within one base. From the germline V gene (reference sequence), CDR1 is LNHDA and CDR2 is SQIVND. The CDR3 goes from the cysteine to the phenylalanine over 14 residues. Only the CDR3 DNA is retained, 42 bases long and in frame from the first base. Cut back by 5 bases and 4 bases, the V and J ends lie 14 bases apart.

The TCR originated in a female donor with multiple sclerosis, enrolled in a pregnancy study. The chain was built from TRBV19 and TRBJ1-2, with no confidently assigned D gene. Sequencing was performed on CD8+ T cells from peripheral blood mononuclear cells, taken before pregnancy. The CDR3 here reads CASSFPEVVYGYTF. The sequence in DNA is TGTGCCAGTAGTTTCCCAGAGGTAGTCTATGGCTACACCTTC.